This TCR beta chain was found in a study of blood T cell repertoires in COVID-19. The protocol was immunoSEQ multiplex PCR, while the TCRdb copy is restricted to in-frame clones and leaves out a portion. Counted here are 120,000 to 150,000 clones, 70% to 90% occurring once; the ten biggest clones make up 6.2%. The J segment lost 2 bases and the V segment lost 5 bases, leaving 4 bases of the junction unmatched. The CDR3 contains 15 residues. Germline-derived CDR1 and CDR2 are LNHDA and SQIVND (reference sequence). Participant age was roughly 18 to 95 years, and participants resided in 25 or so US areas.

The chain recombines TRBV19 with TRBJ1-4; 8 bases are a match to TRBD1. This clonotype was sampled from a woman aged 40-49 years who had recovered from COVID-19. Sequenced material: PBMCs or T cells enriched from blood (not recorded which). The CDR3 DNA is TGTGCCAGTAGTGCAGGGGGCGATACTAATGAAAAACTGTTTTTT. Translated, it gives CASSAGGDTNEKLFF.